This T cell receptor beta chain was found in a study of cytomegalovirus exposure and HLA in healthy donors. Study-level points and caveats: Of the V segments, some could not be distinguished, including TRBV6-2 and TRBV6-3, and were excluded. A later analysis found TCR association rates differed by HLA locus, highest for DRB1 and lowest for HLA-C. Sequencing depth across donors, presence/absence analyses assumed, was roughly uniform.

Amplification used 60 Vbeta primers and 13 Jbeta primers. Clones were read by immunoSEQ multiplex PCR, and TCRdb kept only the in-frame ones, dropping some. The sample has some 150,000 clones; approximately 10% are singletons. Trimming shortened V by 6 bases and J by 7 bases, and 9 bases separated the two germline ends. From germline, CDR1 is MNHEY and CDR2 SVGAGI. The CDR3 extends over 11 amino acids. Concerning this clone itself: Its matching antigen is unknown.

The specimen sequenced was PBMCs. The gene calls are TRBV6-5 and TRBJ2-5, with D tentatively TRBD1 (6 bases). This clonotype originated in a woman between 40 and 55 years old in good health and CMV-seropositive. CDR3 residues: CASSQGGTQYF. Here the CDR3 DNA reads TGTGCCAGCAGCCAAGGGGGGACCCAGTACTTC.